This T cell receptor (beta chain) derives from a study of cytomegalovirus exposure and HLA in healthy donors. This CDR3 contains 12 residues. V shed 7 bases and J shed 7 bases, with 13 bases lying between them. The germline CDR1 and CDR2 sequences are ENHRY and SYGVKD. Vbeta (60) and Jbeta (13) primers were used in the PCR. Repertoires were generated with immunoSEQ multiplex PCR, while TCRdb's copy carries only in-frame clones and drops some. The sample carries 160,000 or so clones, 76% recorded once. The J gene is TRBJ1-1, the V gene TRBV10-3; TRBD1 might be the D (5 bases). This TCR was sampled from a man between 60 and 70 years old in good health and CMV-seronegative. The material sequenced was PBMCs. CDR3 sequence reads: CAITGGGSEAFF. In DNA form, the CDR3 reads TGTGCCATCACCGGGGGGGGGAGTGAAGCTTTCTTT.